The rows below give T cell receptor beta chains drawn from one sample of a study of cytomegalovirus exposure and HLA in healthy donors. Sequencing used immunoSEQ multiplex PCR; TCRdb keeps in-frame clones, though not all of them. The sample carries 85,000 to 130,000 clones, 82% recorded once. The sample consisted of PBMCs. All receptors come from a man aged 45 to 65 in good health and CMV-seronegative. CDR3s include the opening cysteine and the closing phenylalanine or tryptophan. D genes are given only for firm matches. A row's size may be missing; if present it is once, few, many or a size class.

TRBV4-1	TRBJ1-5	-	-	TGCGCCAGCAGCCAAGACCGGGGCCAATACGAGGGGGGCAATCAGCCCCAGCATTTT	CASSQDRGQYEGGNQPQHF
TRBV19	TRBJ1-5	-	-	TGTGCCAGTAGTCCCCGGGGGAATAGCAATCAGCCCCAGCATTTT	CASSPRGNSNQPQHF
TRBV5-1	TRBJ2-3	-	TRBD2	TGCGCCAGCAGTAGCGGGGGGTCTACAGATACGCAGTATTTT	CASSSGGSTDTQYF
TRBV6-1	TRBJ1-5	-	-	TGTGCCAGCGTGGGGACCCAAGGGGGTCAGCCCCAGCATTTT	CASVGTQGGQPQHF
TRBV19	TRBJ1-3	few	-	TGTGCCAGTACCTCGTGGGGAGATCTCTCTGGAAACACCATATATTTT	CASTSWGDLSGNTIYF
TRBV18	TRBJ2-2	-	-	TGTGCCAGCTCACCATATTCCAGGGGAACCGGGGAGCTGTTTTTT	CASSPYSRGTGELFF
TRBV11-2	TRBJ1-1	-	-	TGTGCCAGCAGCCCCAGAGGGACTAGCACTGAAGCTTTCTTT	CASSPRGTSTEAFF
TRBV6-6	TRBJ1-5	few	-	TGTGCCAGCAGCCCTTCTAGGATTCAGCCCCAGCATTTT	CASSPSRIQPQHF
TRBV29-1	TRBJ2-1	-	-	TGCAGCGTCCCCTCGGCGGATAGCGCTGAGCAGTTCTTC	CSVPSADSAEQFF
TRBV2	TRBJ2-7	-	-	TGTGCCAGCAGTGAAGAGTGGGGAGAGTCGCAGTACTTC	CASSEEWGESQYF
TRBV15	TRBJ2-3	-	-	TGTGCCACTTACAGTACACGGATTGGAGATACGCAGTATTTT	CATYSTRIGDTQYF
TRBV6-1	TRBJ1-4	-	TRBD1	TGTGCCAGCAGTGCACGCGGGACAGGGAATGAAAAACTGTTTTTT	CASSARGTGNEKLFF
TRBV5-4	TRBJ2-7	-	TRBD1	TGTGCCAGCAGCTTAACAGGGGCCTTGGAGCAGTACTTC	CASSLTGALEQYF
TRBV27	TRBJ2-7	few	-	TGTGCCAGCAGTTTAAACAGGGCTCACGAGCAGTACTTC	CASSLNRAHEQYF
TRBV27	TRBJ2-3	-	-	TGTGCCAGCAGTTTGGGGGGAGACGCGGATACGCAGTATTTT	CASSLGGDADTQYF
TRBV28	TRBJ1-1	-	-	TGTGCCAGCAGTTTAATGGGAGTCACTGAAGCTTTCTTT	CASSLMGVTEAFF
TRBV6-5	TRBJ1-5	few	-	TGTGCCAGCACCGCGGGAGGCAATCAGCCCCAGCATTTT	CASTAGGNQPQHF
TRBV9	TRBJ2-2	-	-	TGTGCCAGCAGTCTCGTAGGAGGAACGAACACCGGGGAGCTGTTTTTT	CASSLVGGTNTGELFF
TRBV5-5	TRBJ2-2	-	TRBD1	TGTGCCAGCAGCTTGAAATTTTGGGACAGCGCGAACACCGGGGAGCTGTTTTTT	CASSLKFWDSANTGELFF
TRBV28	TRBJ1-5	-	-	TGTGCCAGCAGGCCGACAGGAAGCAATCAGCCCCAGCATTTT	CASRPTGSNQPQHF
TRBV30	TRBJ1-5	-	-	TGTGCCTGGAGTGTAAGGGAGCACCAGCCCCAGCATTTT	CAWSVREHQPQHF
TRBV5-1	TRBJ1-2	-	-	TGCGCCAGCAGCTCGAGCAGGGATAGGGTCGGAGGCTACACCTTC	CASSSSRDRVGGYTF
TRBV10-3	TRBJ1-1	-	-	TGTGCCTCAACCGGGGGGTTGGTCACTGAAGCTTTCTTT	CASTGGLVTEAFF
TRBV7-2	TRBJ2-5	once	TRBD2	TGTGCCAGCAGCGGGGGAGGGTTTACGGAGACCCAGTACTTC	CASSGGGFTETQYF
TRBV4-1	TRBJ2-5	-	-	TGCGCCAGCAGCCGAAAGAGAGGAGAGACCCAGTACTTC	CASSRKRGETQYF
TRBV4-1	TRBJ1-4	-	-	TGCGCCACCGCCCGACAGACTAATGAAAAACTGTTTTTT	CATARQTNEKLFF
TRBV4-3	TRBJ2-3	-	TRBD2	TGCGCCAGTGGCGAACTAGCGGGGAGCACAGATACGCAGTATTTT	CASGELAGSTDTQYF
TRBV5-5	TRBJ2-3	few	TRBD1	TGTGCCAGCTACCGACAGGGACGTCCAGATACGCAGTATTTT	CASYRQGRPDTQYF
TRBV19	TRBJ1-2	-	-	TGTGCCAGTAGTATGGAAACCGGGACTAATGGCTACACCTTC	CASSMETGTNGYTF
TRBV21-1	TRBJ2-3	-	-	TGTGCCAGCTCCCATAGGCTAGCGGGGCACACAGATACGCAGTATTTT	CASSHRLAGHTDTQYF
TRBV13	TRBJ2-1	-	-	TGTGCCAGCAGCTTACTTTTAAATAGTGTATACAATGAGCAGTTCTTC	CASSLLLNSVYNEQFF
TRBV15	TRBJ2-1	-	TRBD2	TGTGCCACCAGCAGAGGGGGGGGGAGCTCCTACAATGAGCAGTTCTTC	CATSRGGGSSYNEQFF
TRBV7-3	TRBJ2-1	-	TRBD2	TGTGCCAGCAGCTTAGGTCAAGCGGGGGGACCTCAGGATGAGCAGTTCTTC	CASSLGQAGGPQDEQFF
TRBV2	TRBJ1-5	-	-	TGTGCCAGCAGTGAAGCGCTTCGGCCTAGCTGGTCGTCGAGCAATCAGCCCCAGCATTTT	CASSEALRPSWSSSNQPQHF
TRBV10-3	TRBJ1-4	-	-	TGTGCCATCAGGGACAGTTCTAATGAAAAACTGTTTTTT	CAIRDSSNEKLFF
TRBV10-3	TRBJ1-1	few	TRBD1	TGTGCCATCAGTGGGACAGGGGAGGGAACTGAAGCTTTCTTT	CAISGTGEGTEAFF
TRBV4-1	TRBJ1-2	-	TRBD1	TGCGCCAGCAGCCAAGTGGGGACAGAACCCTCTAACTATGGCTACACCTTC	CASSQVGTEPSNYGYTF
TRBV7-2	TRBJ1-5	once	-	TGTGCCAGCAGCTTAGTCTCGGGTGGCAATCAGCCCCAGCATTTT	CASSLVSGGNQPQHF
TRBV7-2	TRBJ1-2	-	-	TGTGCCAGCAGCTCGGAGCCGCTGTATGGCTACACCTTC	CASSSEPLYGYTF
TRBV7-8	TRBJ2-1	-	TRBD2	TGTGCCAGCAGCTTAGCTGGTCTGCGGGGGAGATACAATGAGCAGTTCTTC	CASSLAGLRGRYNEQFF
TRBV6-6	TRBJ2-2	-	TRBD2	TGTGCCACCGGGGGGGCCGAGGACGGGGAGCTGTTTTTT	CATGGAEDGELFF
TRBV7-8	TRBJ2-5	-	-	TGTGCCAGCAGCTTTCCTCAGGAGACCCAGTACTTC	CASSFPQETQYF
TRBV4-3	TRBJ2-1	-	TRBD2	TGCGCCAGCAGCCAAGAAGGCGGCGGGAGCTACAATGAGCAGTTCTTC	CASSQEGGGSYNEQFF
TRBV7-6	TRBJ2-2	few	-	TGTGCCAGCAGCGACGGACTGAACGGGGAGCTGTTTTTT	CASSDGLNGELFF
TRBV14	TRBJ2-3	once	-	TGTGCCAGCAGCCTTAGCGATACGCAGTATTTT	CASSLSDTQYF
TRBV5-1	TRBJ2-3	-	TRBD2	TGCGCCAGCAGCTTCGTAGGGGCGGGGGGCGCAGATACGCAGTATTTT	CASSFVGAGGADTQYF
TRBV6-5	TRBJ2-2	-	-	TGTGCCAGCAGCACATCTACTAGTATCTCCGGGGAGCTGTTTTTT	CASSTSTSISGELFF
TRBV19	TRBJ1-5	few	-	TGTGCCAGTAAGGTGGCAGGGGATCCGAGTGGCAATCAGCCCCAGCATTTT	CASKVAGDPSGNQPQHF
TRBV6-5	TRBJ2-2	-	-	TGTGCCAGCAGTTTAGGAGCTAGAAGTGCCGGGGAGCTGTTTTTT	CASSLGARSAGELFF
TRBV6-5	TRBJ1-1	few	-	TGTGCCAGCAGTTACAAAAGGGGGGAGGGAGCTTTCTTT	CASSYKRGEGAFF